The rows below give T cell receptor beta chains drawn from one sample of a study of regulatory T cells in long-lasting Graves disease. TCRdb re-called the multiplex PCR reads through MiXCR, storing one row per CDR3 protein. The sample includes about 500,000 distinct CDR3 sequences, around 12% of them seen just once. These data were also reused for a study on T cells in Graves' hyperthyroidism and ophthalmopathy.

The specimen was peripheral blood mononuclear cells (PBMCs), collected at new diagnosis, from a patient treated with antithyroid drugs. The receptor set was obtained from a woman aged 30 to 39 with Graves disease. Each CDR3 is given with its conserved first and last residue. A D gene is named only where the DNA matches it firmly. Clone size appears in some rows only: once, few, many, or a class for an expanded clone.

CDR3aa: CASSGTGGHYEQYF; CDR3nt: TGTGCCAGCAGTGGGACAGGAGGGCACTACGAGCAGTACTTC; v_gene: TRBV2; d_gene: -; abundance: many; j_gene: TRBJ2-7
CDR3aa: CASSLSAQETQYF; CDR3nt: TGTGCCAGCAGTTTATCGGCCCAAGAGACCCAGTACTTC; v_gene: TRBV28; d_gene: -; abundance: many; j_gene: TRBJ2-5
CDR3aa: CATSREGVLQPQHF; CDR3nt: TGTGCCACCAGCAGAGAGGGGGTTTTACAGCCCCAGCATTTT; v_gene: TRBV15; d_gene: -; abundance: few; j_gene: TRBJ1-5
CDR3aa: CASGAGAYEQYF; CDR3nt: TGCGCCAGCGGGGCTGGGGCCTACGAGCAGTACTTC; v_gene: TRBV10-2; d_gene: -; abundance: many; j_gene: TRBJ2-7
CDR3aa: CSAMAGVGYEQYF; CDR3nt: TGCAGTGCTATGGCGGGAGTTGGCTACGAGCAGTACTTC; v_gene: TRBV20-1; d_gene: TRBD2; abundance: many; j_gene: TRBJ2-7
CDR3aa: CASSGSGVYGYTF; CDR3nt: TGTGCCAGCAGTGGTTCAGGGGTGTATGGCTACACCTTC; v_gene: TRBV2; d_gene: -; abundance: many; j_gene: TRBJ1-2
CDR3aa: CAISYLPGTAGNTIYF; CDR3nt: TGTGCCATCAGCTATCTTCCGGGGACCGCTGGAAACACCATATATTTT; v_gene: TRBV10-3; d_gene: -; abundance: many; j_gene: TRBJ1-3
CDR3aa: CAIRGTGDEKLFF; CDR3nt: TGTGCCATCAGGGGGACAGGGGACGAAAAACTGTTTTTT; v_gene: TRBV10-3; d_gene: TRBD1; abundance: many; j_gene: TRBJ1-4
CDR3aa: CASSIGTEMFFSNQPQHF; CDR3nt: TGTGCCAGTAGTATCGGGACAGAGATGTTTTTTAGCAATCAGCCCCAGCATTTT; v_gene: TRBV19; d_gene: TRBD1; abundance: few; j_gene: TRBJ1-5
CDR3aa: CASSPGLADIIEQYF; CDR3nt: TGCGCCAGCAGTCCGGGACTAGCGGACATCATCGAGCAGTACTTC; v_gene: TRBV5-1; d_gene: TRBD2; abundance: many; j_gene: TRBJ2-7
CDR3aa: CASGRGHYEQYF; CDR3nt: TGTGCCAGCGGCAGGGGGCACTACGAGCAGTACTTC; v_gene: TRBV11-2; d_gene: TRBD1; abundance: many; j_gene: TRBJ2-7
CDR3aa: CSARGGNNEQFF; CDR3nt: TGCAGTGCTAGAGGGGGAAACAATGAGCAGTTCTTC; v_gene: TRBV20-1; d_gene: -; abundance: many; j_gene: TRBJ2-1
CDR3aa: CASGGGGQETQYF; CDR3nt: TGTGCCAGCGGGGGGGGGGGACAAGAGACCCAGTACTTC; v_gene: TRBV28; d_gene: TRBD2; abundance: many; j_gene: TRBJ2-5
CDR3aa: CASSLEFSAGTTEAFF; CDR3nt: TGTGCCAGCAGCTTAGAGTTTTCGGCAGGGACCACTGAAGCTTTCTTT; v_gene: TRBV11-3; d_gene: -; abundance: many; j_gene: TRBJ1-1
CDR3aa: CASRVPGMNTEAFF; CDR3nt: TGTGCCAGCAGGGTACCGGGAATGAACACTGAAGCTTTCTTT; v_gene: TRBV27; d_gene: -; abundance: many; j_gene: TRBJ1-1
CDR3aa: CASSQTTSGRGIDTQYF; CDR3nt: TGTGCCAGCAGTCAAACAACGAGCGGGAGAGGTATAGATACGCAGTATTTT; v_gene: TRBV12-3/TRBV12-4; d_gene: TRBD2; abundance: many; j_gene: TRBJ2-3
CDR3aa: CASSVGGTYGYTF; CDR3nt: TGTGCCAGCAGCGTAGGGGGGACCTATGGCTACACCTTC; v_gene: TRBV9; d_gene: -; abundance: few; j_gene: TRBJ1-2
CDR3aa: CASSLSTSAYNEQLF; CDR3nt: TGCGCCAGCAGCTTGAGTACTAGCGCGTACAATGAGCAGCTCTTC; v_gene: TRBV5-1; d_gene: TRBD2; abundance: -; j_gene: TRBJ2-1
CDR3aa: CSARRDVGAKNIQYF; CDR3nt: TGCAGTGCTAGAAGGGACGTAGGAGCCAAAAACATTCAGTACTTC; v_gene: TRBV20-1; d_gene: -; abundance: few; j_gene: TRBJ2-4
CDR3aa: CASSERGQPGNTIYF; CDR3nt: TGTGCCAGTAGTGAGAGGGGGCAGCCTGGAAACACCATATATTTT; v_gene: TRBV19; d_gene: TRBD1; abundance: few; j_gene: TRBJ1-3
CDR3aa: CAWSVETGREKLFF; CDR3nt: TGTGCCTGGAGTGTGGAGACAGGGAGAGAAAAACTGTTTTTT; v_gene: TRBV30; d_gene: TRBD1; abundance: few; j_gene: TRBJ1-4
CDR3aa: CASSPSSPGPSTDTQYF; CDR3nt: TGTGCCAGCTCACCAAGTAGCCCAGGTCCTAGCACAGATACGCAGTATTTT; v_gene: TRBV18; d_gene: -; abundance: many; j_gene: TRBJ2-3
CDR3aa: CSARRGFGSYEQYF; CDR3nt: TGCAGTGCTAGACGGGGTTTTGGCTCCTACGAGCAGTACTTC; v_gene: TRBV20-1; d_gene: -; abundance: many; j_gene: TRBJ2-7
CDR3aa: CASSPFLLDEQYF; CDR3nt: TGTGCCAGCTCACCATTTCTTCTAGACGAGCAGTACTTC; v_gene: TRBV18; d_gene: -; abundance: few; j_gene: TRBJ2-7
CDR3aa: CASSRPGLNTEAFF; CDR3nt: TGTGCCAGCAGTCGTCCGGGGTTGAACACTGAAGCTTTCTTT; v_gene: TRBV27; d_gene: -; abundance: many; j_gene: TRBJ1-1
CDR3aa: CSARGGIAGLTDTQYF; CDR3nt: TGCAGTGCTAGAGGGGGGATAGCGGGGCTCACAGATACGCAGTATTTT; v_gene: TRBV20-1; d_gene: TRBD2; abundance: -; j_gene: TRBJ2-3
CDR3aa: CASSTDRAEAFF; CDR3nt: TGTGCCAGCAGTACGGACAGAGCTGAAGCTTTCTTT; v_gene: TRBV2; d_gene: -; abundance: -; j_gene: TRBJ1-1
CDR3aa: CASSIAKDEQFF; CDR3nt: TGTGCCAGTAGTATAGCGAAAGACGAGCAGTTCTTC; v_gene: TRBV19; d_gene: -; abundance: -; j_gene: TRBJ2-1
CDR3aa: CASSKLTGAYGYTF; CDR3nt: TGTGCCAGCAGTAAATTGACAGGCGCCTATGGCTACACCTTC; v_gene: TRBV2; d_gene: -; abundance: many; j_gene: TRBJ1-2
CDR3aa: CASSLEWGYQQFF; CDR3nt: TGTGCCAGCAGCTTGGAATGGGGTTACCAGCAGTTCTTC; v_gene: TRBV5-5; d_gene: -; abundance: -; j_gene: TRBJ2-1
CDR3aa: CASSPVGYLRNSPLHF; CDR3nt: TGTGCCAGCAGTCCGGTAGGGTACCTAAGGAATTCACCCCTCCACTTT; v_gene: TRBV27; d_gene: -; abundance: many; j_gene: TRBJ1-6
CDR3aa: CASRAGTVNQPQHF; CDR3nt: TGTGCCAGCAGGGCCGGGACAGTCAATCAGCCCCAGCATTTT; v_gene: TRBV6-2/TRBV6-3; d_gene: TRBD1; abundance: many; j_gene: TRBJ1-5
CDR3aa: CASSYSTFTGPNSGANVLTF; CDR3nt: TGTGCCAGCAGTTACTCGACGTTTACCGGCCCCAACTCTGGGGCCAACGTCCTGACTTTC; v_gene: TRBV6-5; d_gene: -; abundance: many; j_gene: TRBJ2-6
CDR3aa: CASSPRLPKRENYEQYF; CDR3nt: TGTGCCAGCAGCCCTCGTCTGCCTAAGCGGGAGAACTACGAGCAGTACTTC; v_gene: TRBV3-1; d_gene: TRBD2; abundance: few; j_gene: TRBJ2-7
CDR3aa: CASSPSLVVGTEGLNSPLHF; CDR3nt: TGTGCCAGCAGCCCCTCTTTGGTGGTTGGGACCGAAGGATTAAATTCACCCCTCCACTTT; v_gene: TRBV3-1; d_gene: -; abundance: many; j_gene: TRBJ1-6
CDR3aa: CASSPGTGAPGSNQPQHF; CDR3nt: TGTGCCAGCAGCCCCGGGACAGGGGCGCCTGGTAGCAATCAGCCCCAGCATTTT; v_gene: TRBV12-3/TRBV12-4; d_gene: TRBD1; abundance: many; j_gene: TRBJ1-5
CDR3aa: CASSLIQGGQPQHF; CDR3nt: TGTGCCAGCAGTTTAATACAGGGTGGACAGCCCCAGCATTTT; v_gene: TRBV27; d_gene: -; abundance: few; j_gene: TRBJ1-5
CDR3aa: CASSGRDEESTDTQYF; CDR3nt: TGTGCCAGCTCAGGACGGGACGAAGAAAGCACAGATACGCAGTATTTT; v_gene: TRBV18; d_gene: -; abundance: many; j_gene: TRBJ2-3
CDR3aa: CASSGLLRSTEQYF; CDR3nt: TGTGCCAGCAGTGGGCTTCTAAGGTCAACTGAGCAGTACTTC; v_gene: TRBV6-2/TRBV6-3; d_gene: -; abundance: many; j_gene: TRBJ2-7
CDR3aa: CASTGVGGGDYEQYF; CDR3nt: TGTGCCAGTACAGGGGTCGGGGGGGGGGACTACGAGCAGTACTTC; v_gene: TRBV6-1; d_gene: -; abundance: few; j_gene: TRBJ2-7
CDR3aa: CASSLTFRGQGPDEKLFF; CDR3nt: TGTGCCAGCAGCCTGACTTTTCGCGGACAGGGCCCCGATGAAAAACTGTTTTTT; v_gene: TRBV4-2; d_gene: TRBD1; abundance: -; j_gene: TRBJ1-4
CDR3aa: CASSLFTTDLSNQPQHF; CDR3nt: TGTGCCAGCAGTCTTTTCACCACAGACCTAAGCAATCAGCCCCAGCATTTT; v_gene: TRBV6-2/TRBV6-3; d_gene: -; abundance: many; j_gene: TRBJ1-5